This T cell receptor (beta chain) emerged from a study of cytomegalovirus exposure and HLA in healthy donors. On the study more broadly: The early release's HLA-typed donors yielded 80 million to 95 million unique TCRs.

This CDR3 is 15 amino acids long. CDR1 and CDR2 (germline): SGHTA, FQGNSA. The V end was cut by 1 base, the J end by 1 base, with 9 bases between. About this clone itself: The same CDR3 can be traced to other DNA sequences in this sample.

With 60 Vbeta and 13 Jbeta primers, the PCR was carried out. Generated by immunoSEQ multiplex PCR, the TCRdb table keeps only in-frame clones and is missing some. Here the sample spans approximately 160,000 clones, over 65% being singletons. The rearrangement joins TRBV7-2 to TRBJ2-3, with D perhaps matching TRBD2 (5 bases). This receptor was taken from a woman aged 40 to 50 in good health and CMV-seropositive. Sequencing was performed on PBMCs. For the CDR3, the DNA is TGTGCCAGCAGCTTAGTTGGTAGCGGCACAGATACGCAGTATTTT. Its protein is CASSLVGSGTDTQYF. Supplemented by reference TRBV7-2 and TRBJ2-3, the full variable domain reads GAGVSQSPSNKVTEKGKDVELRCDPISGHTALYWYRQSLGQGLEFLIYFQGNSAPDKSGLPSDRFSAERTGGSVSTLTIQRTQQEDSAVYLCASSLVGSGTDTQYFGPGTRLTVL.